This TCR beta chain was sequenced in a study of Graves' ophthalmopathy and Graves' hyperthyroidism. For repertoire sequencing, the TCR beta CDR3 regions were amplified from RNA transcripts. The first round was an RT-PCR with HTBI primers, and the second round was a multiplex PCR. TCRdb itself ran the multiplex PCR reads through MiXCR, one entry per CDR3 protein. The sample gives about 16,000 distinct CDR3 sequences, 46% of which show up once; roughly 23% is in the top ten. This clonotype occurred once. Germline-derived CDR1 and CDR2 are SNHLY and FYNNEI. The V gene lost 7 bases and the J gene lost 0 bases, with 15 bases spanning the gap. The CDR3 totals 15 residues.

The V and J genes are TRBV2 and TRBJ2-5; a weak D match, TRBD2 (6 bases). Specimen: peripheral blood. The clonotype originates from a woman in her forties with stable Graves' hyperthyroidism. CDR3 nucleotide sequence: TGTGCCAGCAAGGTTGAGGGAGGCAACCAAGAGACCCAGTACTTC. This gives the protein CASKVEGGNQETQYF.